This T cell receptor (beta chain) is from a study of graft-versus-host responses after intestinal transplantation. Study summary: Transplant recipients had multivisceral, liver-intestinal, or isolated intestinal grafts.

Remarks on this clone: The antigen is unknown.

Sequencing used immunoSEQ multiplex PCR; TCRdb keeps in-frame clones, though not all of them. The sample yields tens of thousands of clones, approximately 94% seen once. Study results and caveats: There were GvH clones found in recipient marrow, and some of them appeared first in ileum or blood.

Between the trimmed V and J ends, which lost 0 bases and 7 bases, there was a span of 19 bases. Germline lookup yields CDR1 MDHEN and CDR2 SYDVKM. The CDR3 length is 17 residues. This clonotype was obtained from a human donor who received an intestinal transplant. This material consisted of unstimulated CD8+ T cells sorted from spleen or lymph node cells, taken before intestinal transplant. The chain joins TRBV28 to TRBJ1-5; the D gene is possibly TRBD1 (6 bases). Written as DNA, the CDR3 is TGTGCCAGCAGTTTATGGGTAGGACAGAGGGTGGGACAGCCCCAGCATTTT. It translates to CASSLWVGQRVGQPQHF.